This paragraph covers one T cell receptor beta chain sequence. Its cognate antigen is unknown. Using immunoSEQ multiplex PCR, the repertoire was profiled, and TCRdb retains in-frame clones only, with some absent. The table records about 110,000 clones, roughly 92% of them present only once. Surgery cases with the highest brain T cell transcript signatures were chosen for sequencing. Pre-surgery treatment included at least one anti-epileptic drug. This record comes from a study of brain T cells in children with intractable seizures. The CDR3 extends over 17 amino acids. Per the germline V gene, CDR1 is MDHEN and CDR2 is SYDVKM. V was cut by 5 bases and J by 0 bases, with 19 bases left in between. The study, taken as a whole, reports: Patients' HCMV serostatus was unknown; virus specificity rests on CDR3 similarity alone. Absence of clones before surgery may stem from lower sequencing depth.

The starting material was peripheral blood, obtained at surgery. The chain recombines TRBV28 with TRBJ1-1; D unclear. The origin of this receptor is a boy in the first two years of life with hemimegalencephaly and intractable seizures. CDR3 nucleotides: TGTGCCAGCAGTCCTCTTCACGGAATCAACATGAACACTGAAGCTTTCTTT. This encodes CASSPLHGINMNTEAFF.